The sample holds a few counts of the clone carrying this T cell receptor (beta chain). Its antigen is still unknown. The sample belongs to a study of cytomegalovirus exposure and HLA in healthy donors. Study-wide points: Apparent HLA restriction characterized most CMV-associated TCR beta chains in a later analysis.

Use of 60 Vbeta and 13 Jbeta primers characterized the PCR. The repertoire was sequenced with immunoSEQ multiplex PCR; TCRdb's copy has only in-frame clones and lacks some. The repertoire holds around 170,000 clones, about 80% seen once, with approximately 0.73% in the top ten. The sequenced sample consisted of PBMCs. The sequence was obtained from a woman in her thirties or forties in good health and CMV-seronegative.

The CDR3 reads CASSVDSYGYTF. Written as DNA, the CDR3 is TGTGCCAGCAGTGTAGACAGTTATGGCTACACCTTC. The chain carries TRBV2 and TRBJ1-2; possibly TRBD1 for D (5 bases). Deletions cut 4 bases from V and 5 bases from J, with 8 bases between. The CDR3 totals 12 residues. Looked up from germline, CDR1 is SNHLY and CDR2 is FYNNEI.